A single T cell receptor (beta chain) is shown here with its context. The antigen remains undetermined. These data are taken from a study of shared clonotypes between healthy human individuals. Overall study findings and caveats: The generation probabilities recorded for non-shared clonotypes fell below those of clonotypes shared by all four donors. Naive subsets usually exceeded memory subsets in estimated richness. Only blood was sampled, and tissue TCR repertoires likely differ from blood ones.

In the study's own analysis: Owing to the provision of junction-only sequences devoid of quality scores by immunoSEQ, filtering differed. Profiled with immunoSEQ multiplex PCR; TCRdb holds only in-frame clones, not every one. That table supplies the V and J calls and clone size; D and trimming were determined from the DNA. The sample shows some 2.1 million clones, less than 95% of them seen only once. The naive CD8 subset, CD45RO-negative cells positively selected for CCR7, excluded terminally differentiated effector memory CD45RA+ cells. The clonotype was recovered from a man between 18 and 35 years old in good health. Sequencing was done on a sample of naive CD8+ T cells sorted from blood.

The CDR3: CASSQEGFFPVDTQYF. DNA of the CDR3: TGCGCCAGCAGCCAAGAGGGGTTCTTCCCGGTGGATACGCAGTATTTT. V usage is TRBV4-1 and J usage is TRBJ2-3; D uncertain. From germline, CDR1 is MGHRA and CDR2 YSYEKL. Trimming left V 0 bases short and J 6 bases short, with 16 bases between. CDR3 length: 16 residues.